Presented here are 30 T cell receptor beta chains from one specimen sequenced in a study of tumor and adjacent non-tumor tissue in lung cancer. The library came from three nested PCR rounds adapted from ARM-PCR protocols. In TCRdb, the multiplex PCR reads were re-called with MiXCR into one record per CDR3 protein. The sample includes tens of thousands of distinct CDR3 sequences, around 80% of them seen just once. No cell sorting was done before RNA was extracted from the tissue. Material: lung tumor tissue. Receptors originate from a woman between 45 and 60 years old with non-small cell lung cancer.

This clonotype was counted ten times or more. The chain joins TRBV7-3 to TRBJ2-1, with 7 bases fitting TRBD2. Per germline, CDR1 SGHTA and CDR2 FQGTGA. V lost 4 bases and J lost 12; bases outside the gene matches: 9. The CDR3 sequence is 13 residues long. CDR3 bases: TGTGCCAGCAGCTCCTACCTAGGGGAGGGGCAGTTCTTC. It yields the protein CASSSYLGEGQFF.

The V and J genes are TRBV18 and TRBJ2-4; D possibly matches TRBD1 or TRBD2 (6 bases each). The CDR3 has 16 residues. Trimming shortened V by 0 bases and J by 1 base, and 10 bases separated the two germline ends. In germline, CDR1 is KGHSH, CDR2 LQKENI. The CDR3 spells CASSPPGGLAKNIQYF. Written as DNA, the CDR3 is TGTGCCAGCTCACCACCGGGGGGCTTGGCCAAAAACATTCAGTACTTC.

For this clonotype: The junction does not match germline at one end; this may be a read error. In DNA form, the CDR3 reads TGCGGCAGCAGCCAGGCATGGGACAGTATCTCCCAGGCCCAGCATTTT. Its protein product is CGSSQAWDSISQAQHF. The chain recombines TRBV4-1 with TRBJ1-5; 7 bases map to TRBD1. CDR1 and CDR2 (germline): MGHRA, YSYEKL. This CDR3 has 16 amino acids.

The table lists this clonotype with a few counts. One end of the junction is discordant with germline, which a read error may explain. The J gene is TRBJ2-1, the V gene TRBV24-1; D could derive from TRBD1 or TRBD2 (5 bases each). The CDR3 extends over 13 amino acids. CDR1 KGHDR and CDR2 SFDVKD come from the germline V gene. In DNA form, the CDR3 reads TGTGCCACCCGACAGCGGAATAACGATGAACAGTTCTTC. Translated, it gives CATRQRNNDEQFF.

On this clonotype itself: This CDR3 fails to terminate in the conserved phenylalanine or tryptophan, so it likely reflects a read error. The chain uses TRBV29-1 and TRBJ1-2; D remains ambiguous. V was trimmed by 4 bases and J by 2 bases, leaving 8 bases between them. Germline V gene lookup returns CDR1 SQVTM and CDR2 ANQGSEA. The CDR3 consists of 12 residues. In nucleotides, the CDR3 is TGCAGCGTTGGTCGGGCAAACTATGGCTACACCTCC. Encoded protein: CSVGRANYGYTS.

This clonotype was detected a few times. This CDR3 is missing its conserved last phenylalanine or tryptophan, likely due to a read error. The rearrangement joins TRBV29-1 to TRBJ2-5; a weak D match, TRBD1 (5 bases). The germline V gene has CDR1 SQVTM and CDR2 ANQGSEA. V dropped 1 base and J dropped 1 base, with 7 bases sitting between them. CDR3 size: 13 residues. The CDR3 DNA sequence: TGCAGCGTTGAAGGTGACAGCCAAGAGACCCAGTACTTA. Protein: CSVEGDSQETQYL.

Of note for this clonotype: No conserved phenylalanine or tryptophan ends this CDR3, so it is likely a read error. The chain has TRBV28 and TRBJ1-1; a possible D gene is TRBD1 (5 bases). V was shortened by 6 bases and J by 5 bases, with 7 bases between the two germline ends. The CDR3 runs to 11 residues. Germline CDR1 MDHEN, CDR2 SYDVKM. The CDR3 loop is CASSRETEAFI. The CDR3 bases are TGTGCCAGCAGCAGGGAGACTGAAGCTTTCATC.

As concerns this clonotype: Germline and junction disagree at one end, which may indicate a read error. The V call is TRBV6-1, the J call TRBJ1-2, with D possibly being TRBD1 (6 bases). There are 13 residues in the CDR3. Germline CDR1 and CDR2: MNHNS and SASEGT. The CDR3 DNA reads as TGTGCCAGCAGCCGGGACATTAACTATGACTACACCTTC. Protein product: CASSRDINYDYTF.

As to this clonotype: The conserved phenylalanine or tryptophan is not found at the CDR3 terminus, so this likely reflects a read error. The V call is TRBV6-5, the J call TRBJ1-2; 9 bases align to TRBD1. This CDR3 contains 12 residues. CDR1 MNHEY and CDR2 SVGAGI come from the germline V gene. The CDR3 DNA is TGTGCCAGTAGTTTGTGGGGACAGGGATACACCCTC. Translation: CASSLWGQGYTL.

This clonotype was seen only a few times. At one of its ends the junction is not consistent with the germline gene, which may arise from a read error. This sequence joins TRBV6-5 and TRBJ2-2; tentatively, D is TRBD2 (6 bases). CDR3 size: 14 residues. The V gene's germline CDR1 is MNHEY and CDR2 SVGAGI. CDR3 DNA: TGTACCAGCAGCTGGGACTTTAACACCGGGGAACTGTTTTTT. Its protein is CTSSWDFNTGELFF.

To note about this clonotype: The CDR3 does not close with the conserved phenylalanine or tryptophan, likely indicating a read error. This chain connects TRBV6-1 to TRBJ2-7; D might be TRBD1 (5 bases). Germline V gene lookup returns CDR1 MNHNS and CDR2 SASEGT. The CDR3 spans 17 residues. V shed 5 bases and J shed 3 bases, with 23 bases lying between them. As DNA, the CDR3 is TGTGCCAGCAGTTCAAAAGGGGATGAACTTGCCGTCTACGAGCAGTACATC. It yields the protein CASSSKGDELAVYEQYI.

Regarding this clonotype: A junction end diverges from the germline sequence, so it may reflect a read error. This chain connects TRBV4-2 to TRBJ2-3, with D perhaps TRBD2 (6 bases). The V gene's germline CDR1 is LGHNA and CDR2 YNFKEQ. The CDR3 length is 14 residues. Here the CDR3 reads CASSQAGETDMQYF. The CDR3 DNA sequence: TGTGCCAGCAGCCAAGCGGGAGAAACAGATATGCAGTATTTT.

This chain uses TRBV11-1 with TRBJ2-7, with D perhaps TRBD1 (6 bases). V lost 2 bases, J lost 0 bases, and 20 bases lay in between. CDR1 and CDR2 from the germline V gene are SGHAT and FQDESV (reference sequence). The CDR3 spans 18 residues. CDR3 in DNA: TGTGCCAGCAGCTTAAGGCTACCCGACAGGTTTCTCTCCTACGAGCAGTACTTC. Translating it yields CASSLRLPDRFLSYEQYF.

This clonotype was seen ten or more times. This chain's CDR3 is CASPPGTGGEKLFF. The CDR3 DNA follows: TGTGCCAGCCCCCCCGGGACAGGGGGTGAAAAACTGTTTTTT. This chain uses TRBV28 with TRBJ1-4; 11 bases agree with TRBD1. CDR3 size: 14 residues. With V trimmed by 8 bases and J by 7 bases, 6 bases remained unmatched. The V gene's germline CDR1 is MDHEN and CDR2 SYDVKM.

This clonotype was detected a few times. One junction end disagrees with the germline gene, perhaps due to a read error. CDR3 sequence: CPSSLAVRGVPGETQYF. The CDR3 nucleotides read TGTCCCAGCAGCTTAGCGGTTCGGGGGGTGCCGGGGGAGACCCAGTACTTC. This chain connects TRBV7-2 to TRBJ2-5; 7 nucleotides match TRBD2. The CDR3 runs 17 residues. Germline CDR1 is SGHTA and CDR2 is FQGNSA.

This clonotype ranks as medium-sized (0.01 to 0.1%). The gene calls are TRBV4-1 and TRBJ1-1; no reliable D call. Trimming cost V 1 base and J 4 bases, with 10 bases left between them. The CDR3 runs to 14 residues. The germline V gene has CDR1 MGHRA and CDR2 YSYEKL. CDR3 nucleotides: TGCGCCAGCAGCCAAGGGATTATGGGCACTGAAGCTTTCTTT. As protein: CASSQGIMGTEAFF.

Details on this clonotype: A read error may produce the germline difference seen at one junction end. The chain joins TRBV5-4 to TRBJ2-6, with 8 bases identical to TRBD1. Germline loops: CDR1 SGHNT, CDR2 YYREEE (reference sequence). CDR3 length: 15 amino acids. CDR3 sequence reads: CANSPGGSGANILTF. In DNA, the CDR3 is TGTGCCAACAGCCCAGGGGGCTCTGGGGCCAACATCCTGACTTTC.

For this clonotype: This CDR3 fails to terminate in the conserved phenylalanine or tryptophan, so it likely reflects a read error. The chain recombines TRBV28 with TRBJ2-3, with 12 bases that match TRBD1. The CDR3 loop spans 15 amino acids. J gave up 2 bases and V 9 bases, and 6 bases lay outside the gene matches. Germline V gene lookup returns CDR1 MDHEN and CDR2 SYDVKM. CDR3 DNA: TGTGCCAGTACTGGGACAGGGGGCAACACAGATACGCAGTATTAT. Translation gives CASTGTGGNTDTQYY.

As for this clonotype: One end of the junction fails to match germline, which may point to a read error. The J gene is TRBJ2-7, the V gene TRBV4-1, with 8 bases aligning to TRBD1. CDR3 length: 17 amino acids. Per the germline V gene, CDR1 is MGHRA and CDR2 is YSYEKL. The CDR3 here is CASSQETIGTGFYEQYF. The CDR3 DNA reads TGCGCGAGCAGCCAAGAAACGATTGGGACAGGCTTCTACGAGCAGTACTTC.

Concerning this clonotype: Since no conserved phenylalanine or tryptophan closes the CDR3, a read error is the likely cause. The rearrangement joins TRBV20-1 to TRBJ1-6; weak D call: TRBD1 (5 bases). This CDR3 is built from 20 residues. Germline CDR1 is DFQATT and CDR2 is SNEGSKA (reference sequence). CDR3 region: CNVRRIGVVSRAEQGSPLHS. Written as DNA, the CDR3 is TGCAATGTTCGACGGATTGGGGTCGTGTCTCGGGCGGAGCAGGGATCACCCCTCCACTCT.

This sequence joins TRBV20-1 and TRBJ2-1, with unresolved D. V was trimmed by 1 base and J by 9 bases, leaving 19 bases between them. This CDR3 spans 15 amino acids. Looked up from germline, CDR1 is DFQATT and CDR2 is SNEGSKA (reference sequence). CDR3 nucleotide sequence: TGCAGTGCTAGAGCCGCTAACGGCAGATGGGGTGAGCAGTTCTTC. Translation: CSARAANGRWGEQFF.

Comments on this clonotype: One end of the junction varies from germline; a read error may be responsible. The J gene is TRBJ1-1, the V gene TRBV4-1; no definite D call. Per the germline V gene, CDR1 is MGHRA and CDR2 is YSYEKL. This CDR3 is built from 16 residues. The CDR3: CASNQDRYWANTEAFF. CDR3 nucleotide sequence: TGCGCGAGCAACCAAGATCGTTACTGGGCGAACACTGAAGCTTTCTTT.

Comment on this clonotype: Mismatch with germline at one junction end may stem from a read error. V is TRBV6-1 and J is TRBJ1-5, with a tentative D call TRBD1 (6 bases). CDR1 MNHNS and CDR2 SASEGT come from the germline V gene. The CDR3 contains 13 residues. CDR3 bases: TGTGCCAGCAGCCCGGACAGAAATCAGCCCCAACATTTT. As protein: CASSPDRNQPQHF.

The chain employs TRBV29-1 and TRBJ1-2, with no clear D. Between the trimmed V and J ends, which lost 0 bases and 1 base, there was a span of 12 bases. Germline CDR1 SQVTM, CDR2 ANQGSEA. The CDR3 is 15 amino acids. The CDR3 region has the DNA TGCAGCGTTGAAGATTGGGCGGACCTTAACTATGGCTACACCTTC. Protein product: CSVEDWADLNYGYTF. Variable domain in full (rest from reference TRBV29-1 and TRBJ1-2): SAVISQKPSRDICQRGTSLTIQCQVDSQVTMMFWYRQQPGQSLTLIATANQGSEATYESGFVIDKFPISRPNLTFSTLTVSNMSPEDSSIYLCSVEDWADLNYGYTFGSGTRLTVV.

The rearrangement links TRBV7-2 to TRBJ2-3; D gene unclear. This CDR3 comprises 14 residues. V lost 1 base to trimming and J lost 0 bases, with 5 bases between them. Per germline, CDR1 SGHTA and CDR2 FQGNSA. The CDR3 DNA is TGTGCCAGCAGCTTAGGGATCAGCACAGATACGCAGTATTTT. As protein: CASSLGISTDTQYF.

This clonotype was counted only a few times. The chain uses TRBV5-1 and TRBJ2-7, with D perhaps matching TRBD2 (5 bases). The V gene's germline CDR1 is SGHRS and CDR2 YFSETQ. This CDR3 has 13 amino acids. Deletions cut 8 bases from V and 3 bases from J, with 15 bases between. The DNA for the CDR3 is TGCGCCAGTGCTGCCGGGATCTACTACGAGCAGTACTTC. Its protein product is CASAAGIYYEQYF.

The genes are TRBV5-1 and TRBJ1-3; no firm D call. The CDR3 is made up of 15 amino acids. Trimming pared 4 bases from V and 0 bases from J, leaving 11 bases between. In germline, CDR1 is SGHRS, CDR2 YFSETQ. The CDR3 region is CASSRDQVSGNTIYF. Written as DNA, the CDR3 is TGCGCCAGCAGCCGGGATCAGGTCTCTGGAAACACCATATATTTT.

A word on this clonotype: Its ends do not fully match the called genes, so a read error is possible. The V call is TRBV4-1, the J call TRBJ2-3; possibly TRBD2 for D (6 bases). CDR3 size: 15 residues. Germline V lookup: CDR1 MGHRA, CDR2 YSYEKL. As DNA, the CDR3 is TGCTCCAGTAGCCAAGGGCTCTCTAGCGCAGATACGCAGTATTTT. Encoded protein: CSSSQGLSSADTQYF.

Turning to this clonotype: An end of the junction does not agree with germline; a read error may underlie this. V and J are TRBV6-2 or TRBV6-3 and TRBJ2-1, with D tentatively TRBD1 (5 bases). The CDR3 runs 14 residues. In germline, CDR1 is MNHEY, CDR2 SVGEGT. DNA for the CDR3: TGTGCCAGCAATTACACGGACAATTACAATGAGCAGTTCTTC. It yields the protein CASNYTDNYNEQFF.

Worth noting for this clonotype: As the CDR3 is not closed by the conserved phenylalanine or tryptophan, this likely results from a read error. The DNA for the CDR3 is TGTGCCACCGGTAAGGCTAGCAGCAGATCCTACAATGAGCAGTTCTTG. This gives the protein CATGKASSRSYNEQFL. The J gene is TRBJ2-1, the V gene TRBV24-1; D may be TRBD2 (5 bases). Deletions cut 9 bases from V and 1 base from J, with 18 bases between. CDR3 length equals 16 residues. From germline, CDR1 is KGHDR and CDR2 SFDVKD.